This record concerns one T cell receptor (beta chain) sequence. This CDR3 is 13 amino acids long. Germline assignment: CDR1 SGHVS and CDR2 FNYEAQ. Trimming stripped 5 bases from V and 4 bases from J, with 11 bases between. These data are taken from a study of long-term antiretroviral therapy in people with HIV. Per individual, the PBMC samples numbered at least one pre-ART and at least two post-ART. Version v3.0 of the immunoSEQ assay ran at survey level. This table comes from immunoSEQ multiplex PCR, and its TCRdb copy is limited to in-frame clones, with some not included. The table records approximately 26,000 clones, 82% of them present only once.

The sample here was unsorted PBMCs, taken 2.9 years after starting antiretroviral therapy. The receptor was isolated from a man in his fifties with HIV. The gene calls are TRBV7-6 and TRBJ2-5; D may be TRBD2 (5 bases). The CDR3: CASSLNEGETQYF. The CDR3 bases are TGTGCCAGCAGCCTAAACGAGGGAGAGACCCAGTACTTC.